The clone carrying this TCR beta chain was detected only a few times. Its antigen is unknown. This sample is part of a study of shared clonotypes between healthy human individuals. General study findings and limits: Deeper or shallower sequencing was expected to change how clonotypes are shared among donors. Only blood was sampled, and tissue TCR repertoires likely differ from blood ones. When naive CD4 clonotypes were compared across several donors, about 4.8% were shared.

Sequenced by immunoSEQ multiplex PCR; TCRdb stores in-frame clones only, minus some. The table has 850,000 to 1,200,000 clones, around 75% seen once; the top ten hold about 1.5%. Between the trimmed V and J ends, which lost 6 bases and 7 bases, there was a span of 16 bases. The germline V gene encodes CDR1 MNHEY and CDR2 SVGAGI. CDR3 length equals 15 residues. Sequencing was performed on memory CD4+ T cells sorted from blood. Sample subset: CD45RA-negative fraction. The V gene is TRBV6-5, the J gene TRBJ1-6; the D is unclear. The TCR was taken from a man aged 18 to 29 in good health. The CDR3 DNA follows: TGTGCCAGCAGCCGCCGGGCGGCGGGGAATTCACCCCTCCACTTT. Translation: CASSRRAAGNSPLHF.